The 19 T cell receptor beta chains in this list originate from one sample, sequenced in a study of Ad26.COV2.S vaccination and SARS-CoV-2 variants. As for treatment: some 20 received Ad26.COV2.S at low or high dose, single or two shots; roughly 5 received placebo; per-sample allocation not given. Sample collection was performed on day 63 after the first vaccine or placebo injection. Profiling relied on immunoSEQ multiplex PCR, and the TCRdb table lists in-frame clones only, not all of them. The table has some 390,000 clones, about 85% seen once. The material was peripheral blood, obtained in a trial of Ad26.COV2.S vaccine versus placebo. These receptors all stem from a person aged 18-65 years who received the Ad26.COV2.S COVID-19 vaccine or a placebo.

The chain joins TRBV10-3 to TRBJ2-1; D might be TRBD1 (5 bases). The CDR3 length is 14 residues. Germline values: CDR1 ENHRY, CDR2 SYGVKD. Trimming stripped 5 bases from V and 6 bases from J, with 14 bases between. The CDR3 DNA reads TGTGCCATCAGTCAGACAGAGCCGGGCAATGAGCAGTTCTTC. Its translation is CAISQTEPGNEQFF.

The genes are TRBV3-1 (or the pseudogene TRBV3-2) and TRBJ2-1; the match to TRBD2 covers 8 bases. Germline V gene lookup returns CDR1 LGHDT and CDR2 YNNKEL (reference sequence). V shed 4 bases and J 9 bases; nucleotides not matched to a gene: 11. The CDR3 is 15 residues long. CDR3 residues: CASSPGRGEFVEQFF. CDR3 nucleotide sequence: TGTGCCAGCAGCCCGGGGCGGGGGGAATTTGTTGAGCAGTTCTTC.

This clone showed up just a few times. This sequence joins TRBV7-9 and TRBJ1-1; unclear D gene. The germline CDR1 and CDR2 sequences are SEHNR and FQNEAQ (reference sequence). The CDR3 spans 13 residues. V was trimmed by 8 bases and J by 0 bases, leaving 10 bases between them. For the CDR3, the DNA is TGTGCCAGCGAAGACGTCATGAACACTGAAGCTTTCTTT. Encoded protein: CASEDVMNTEAFF. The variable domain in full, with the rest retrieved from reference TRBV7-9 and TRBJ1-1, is DTGVSQNPRHKITKRGQNVTFRCDPISEHNRLYWYRQTLGQGPEFLTYFQNEAQLEKSRLLSDRFSAERPKGSFSTLEIQRTEQGDSAMYLCASEDVMNTEAFFGQGTRLTVV.

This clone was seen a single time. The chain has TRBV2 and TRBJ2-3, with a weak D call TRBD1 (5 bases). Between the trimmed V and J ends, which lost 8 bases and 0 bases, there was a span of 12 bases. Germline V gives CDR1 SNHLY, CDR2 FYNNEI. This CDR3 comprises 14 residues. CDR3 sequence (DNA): TGTGCCAGCGCCAGACAGTCTAGCACAGATACGCAGTATTTT. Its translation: CASARQSSTDTQYF.

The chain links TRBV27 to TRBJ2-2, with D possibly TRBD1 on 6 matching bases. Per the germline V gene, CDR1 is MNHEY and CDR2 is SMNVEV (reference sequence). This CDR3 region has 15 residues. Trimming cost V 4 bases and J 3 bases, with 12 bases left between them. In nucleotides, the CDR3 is TGTGCCAGCAGTTCAGGGGACCTTTACACCGGGGAGCTGTTTTTT. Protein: CASSSGDLYTGELFF.

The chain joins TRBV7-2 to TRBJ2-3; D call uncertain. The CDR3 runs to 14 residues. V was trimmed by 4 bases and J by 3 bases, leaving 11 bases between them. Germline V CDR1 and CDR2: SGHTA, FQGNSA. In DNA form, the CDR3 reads TGTGCCAGCAGCTCTTGGGCCCGGACAGATACGCAGTATTTT. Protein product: CASSSWARTDTQYF.

CDR3 DNA: TGTGCCAGCAGCCCCGGGATAAGCAATGAGCAGTTCTTC. Protein: CASSPGISNEQFF. The V call is TRBV9, the J call TRBJ2-1, with D maybe TRBD2 (5 bases). Trimming cost V 4 bases and J 6 bases, with 11 bases left between them. In germline, CDR1 is SGDLS, CDR2 YYNGEE. This CDR3 is built from 13 residues.

The CDR3 nucleotides read TGTGCCAGCTGCCGACTAGCGGGCTCCTACAATGAGCAGTTCTTC. Protein sequence: CASCRLAGSYNEQFF. V usage is TRBV6-5 and J usage is TRBJ2-1; 10 bases fit TRBD2. This CDR3 has 15 amino acids. With 8 bases clipped from V and 0 bases from J, the junction kept 4 bases outside the gene matches. Germline V gives CDR1 MNHEY, CDR2 SVGAGI.

For the CDR3, the DNA is TGTGCCTGGAGTGTATCTTACAGGGAGGAGTATGGCTACACCTTC. The encoded protein is CAWSVSYREEYGYTF. The rearrangement joins TRBV30 to TRBJ1-2; tentatively, D is TRBD1 (6 bases). Germline-derived CDR1 and CDR2 are GTSNPN and SVGIG (reference sequence). The germline V and J ends were trimmed by 0 bases and 5 bases, with 16 bases remaining between them. The CDR3 loop spans 15 amino acids.

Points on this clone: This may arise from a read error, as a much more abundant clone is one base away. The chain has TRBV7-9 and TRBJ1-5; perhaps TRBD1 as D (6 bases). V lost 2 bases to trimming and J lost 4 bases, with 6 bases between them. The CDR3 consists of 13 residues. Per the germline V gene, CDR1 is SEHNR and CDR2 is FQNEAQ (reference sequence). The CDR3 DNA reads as TGTGCCAGCAGCTTACAGGGGAATCAGCCCCAGCATTTT. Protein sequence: CASSLQGNQPQHF.

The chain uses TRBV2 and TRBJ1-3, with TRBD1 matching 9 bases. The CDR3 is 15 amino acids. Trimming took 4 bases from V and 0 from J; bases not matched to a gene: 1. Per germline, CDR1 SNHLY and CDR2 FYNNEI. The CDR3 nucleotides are TGTGCCAGCAGTGGACAGGGGGTCTCTGGAAACACCATATATTTT. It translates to CASSGQGVSGNTIYF.

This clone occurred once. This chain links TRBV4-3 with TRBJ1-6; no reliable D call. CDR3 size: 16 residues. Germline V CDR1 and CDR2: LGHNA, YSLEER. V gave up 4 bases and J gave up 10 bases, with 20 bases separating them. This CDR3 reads CASSRSQETKGSPLHF. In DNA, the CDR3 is TGCGCCAGCAGCCGATCCCAAGAAACAAAGGGATCACCCCTCCACTTT.

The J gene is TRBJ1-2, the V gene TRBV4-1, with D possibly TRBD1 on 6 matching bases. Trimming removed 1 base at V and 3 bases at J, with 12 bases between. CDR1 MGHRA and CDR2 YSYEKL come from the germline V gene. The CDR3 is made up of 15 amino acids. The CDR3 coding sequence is TGCGCCAGCAGCCAAGGCAGGGGAGAGGACTATGGCTACACCTTC. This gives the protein CASSQGRGEDYGYTF.

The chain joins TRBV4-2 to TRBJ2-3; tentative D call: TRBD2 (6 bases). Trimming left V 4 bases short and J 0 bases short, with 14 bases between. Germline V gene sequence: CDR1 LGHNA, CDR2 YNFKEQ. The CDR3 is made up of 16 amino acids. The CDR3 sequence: CASSLPTGESTDTQYF. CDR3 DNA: TGTGCCAGCAGCCTCCCAACGGGGGAGAGCACAGATACGCAGTATTTT.

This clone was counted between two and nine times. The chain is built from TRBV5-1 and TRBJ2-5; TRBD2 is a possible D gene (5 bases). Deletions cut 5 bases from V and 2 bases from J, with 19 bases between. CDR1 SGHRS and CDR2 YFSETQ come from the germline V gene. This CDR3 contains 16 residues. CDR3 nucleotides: TGCGCCAGCAGACAAAACCCGGGAACAAATCAAGAGACCCAGTACTTC. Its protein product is CASRQNPGTNQETQYF.

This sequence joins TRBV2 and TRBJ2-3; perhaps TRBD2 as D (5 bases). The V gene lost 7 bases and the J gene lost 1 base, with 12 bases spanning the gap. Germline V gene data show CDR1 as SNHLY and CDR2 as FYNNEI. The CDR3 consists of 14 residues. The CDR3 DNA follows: TGTGCCAGCAAACGAGCCGGGGGCACAGATACGCAGTATTTT. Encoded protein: CASKRAGGTDTQYF.

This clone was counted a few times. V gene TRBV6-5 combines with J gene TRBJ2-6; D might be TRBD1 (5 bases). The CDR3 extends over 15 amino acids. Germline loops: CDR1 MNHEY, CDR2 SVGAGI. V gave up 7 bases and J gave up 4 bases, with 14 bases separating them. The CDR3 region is CASTVQVVGANVLTF. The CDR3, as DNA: TGTGCCAGCACCGTACAGGTGGTCGGGGCCAACGTCCTGACTTTC.

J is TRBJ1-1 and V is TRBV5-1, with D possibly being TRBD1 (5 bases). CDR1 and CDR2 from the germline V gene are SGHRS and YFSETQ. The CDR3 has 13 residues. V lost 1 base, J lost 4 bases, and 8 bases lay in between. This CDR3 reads CASSLRGPTEAFF. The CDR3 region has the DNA TGCGCCAGCAGCTTGAGGGGCCCCACTGAAGCTTTCTTT.

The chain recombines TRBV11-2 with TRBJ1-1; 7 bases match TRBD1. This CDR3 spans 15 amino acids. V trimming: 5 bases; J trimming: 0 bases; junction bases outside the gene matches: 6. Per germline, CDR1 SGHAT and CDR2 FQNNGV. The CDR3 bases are TGTGCCAGCAGCCATAAACAGGGGTTGAACACTGAAGCTTTCTTT. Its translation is CASSHKQGLNTEAFF.